The clone carrying this T cell receptor (beta chain) showed up just a few times. Its specificity is unknown. This sample's treatment: 19 received Ad26.COV2.S at low or high dose, single or two shots; 5 received placebo; per-sample allocation not given. All samples were drawn on day 63, counting from the first vaccine or placebo injection. The entry originates in a study of Ad26.COV2.S vaccination and SARS-CoV-2 variants. Study-wide points: There was a possibility that the TCR breadth and depth analyses underestimated total T cell responses.

Assay: immunoSEQ multiplex PCR; the TCRdb copy retains only in-frame clones and omits some. The sample shows over 300,000 clones, 83% of them seen only once. This CDR3 contains 16 residues. CDR1 GTSNPN and CDR2 SVGIG come from the germline V gene (reference sequence). V was shortened by 4 bases and J by 1 base, with 16 bases between the two germline ends. This TCR came from a person aged 18 to 59 who received the Ad26.COV2.S COVID-19 vaccine or a placebo. The material sequenced was peripheral blood, taken in a trial of Ad26.COV2.S vaccine versus placebo. V and J are TRBV30 and TRBJ2-2, with D perhaps matching TRBD1 or TRBD2 (6 bases each). The DNA of the CDR3 is TGTGCCTGGAACGACTGGAAGGGGGGGAACACCGGGGAGCTGTTTTTT. Its protein is CAWNDWKGGNTGELFF.